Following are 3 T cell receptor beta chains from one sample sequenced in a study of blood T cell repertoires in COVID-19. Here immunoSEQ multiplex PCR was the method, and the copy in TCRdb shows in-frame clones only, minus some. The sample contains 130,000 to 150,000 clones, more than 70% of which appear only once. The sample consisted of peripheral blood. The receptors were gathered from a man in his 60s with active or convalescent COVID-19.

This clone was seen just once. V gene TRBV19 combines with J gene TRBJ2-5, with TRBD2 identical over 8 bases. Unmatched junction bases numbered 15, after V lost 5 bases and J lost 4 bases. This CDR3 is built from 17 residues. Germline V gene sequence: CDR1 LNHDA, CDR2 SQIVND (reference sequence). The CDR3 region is CASSSPRRAGDGETQYF. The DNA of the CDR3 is TGTGCCAGTAGTTCCCCGAGGCGAGCGGGAGATGGAGAGACCCAGTACTTC. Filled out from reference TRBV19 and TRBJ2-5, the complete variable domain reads DGGITQSPKYLFRKEGQNVTLSCEQNLNHDAMYWYRQDPGQGLRLIYYSQIVNDFQKGDIAEGYSVSREKKESFPLTVTSAQKNPTAFYLCASSSPRRAGDGETQYFGPGTRLLVL.

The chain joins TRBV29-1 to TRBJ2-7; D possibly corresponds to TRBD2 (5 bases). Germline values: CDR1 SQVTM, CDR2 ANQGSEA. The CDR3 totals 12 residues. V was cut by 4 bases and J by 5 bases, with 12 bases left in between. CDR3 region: CSVVAAADEQYF. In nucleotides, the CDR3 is TGCAGCGTTGTTGCGGCAGCGGACGAGCAGTACTTC.

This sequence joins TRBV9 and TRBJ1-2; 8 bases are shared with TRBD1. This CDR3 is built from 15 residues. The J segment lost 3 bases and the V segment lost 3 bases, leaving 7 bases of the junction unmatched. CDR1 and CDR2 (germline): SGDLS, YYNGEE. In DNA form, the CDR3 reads TGTGCCAGCAGCGAAATGGGGACAGGAGACTATGGCTACACCTTC. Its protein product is CASSEMGTGDYGYTF.